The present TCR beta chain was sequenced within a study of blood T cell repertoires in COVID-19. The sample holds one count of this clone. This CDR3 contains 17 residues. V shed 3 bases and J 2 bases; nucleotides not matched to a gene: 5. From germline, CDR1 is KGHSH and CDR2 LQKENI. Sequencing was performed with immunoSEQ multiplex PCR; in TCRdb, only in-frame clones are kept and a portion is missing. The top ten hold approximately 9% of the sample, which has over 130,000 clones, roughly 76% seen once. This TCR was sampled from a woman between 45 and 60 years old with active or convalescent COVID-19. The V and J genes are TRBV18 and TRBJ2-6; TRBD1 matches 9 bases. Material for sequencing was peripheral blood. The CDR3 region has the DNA TGTGCCAGCTCACCTTCGGGACAGGGAACTGGGGCCAACGTCCTGACTTTC. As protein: CASSPSGQGTGANVLTF.